These T cell receptor beta chains were read from a single sample in a study of blood T cell repertoires in COVID-19. The method was immunoSEQ multiplex PCR; TCRdb's version includes in-frame clones alone and lacks a portion of them. The sample comprises hundreds of thousands of clones, around 80% of which are singletons, and roughly 4% rests with the top ten. The sequenced material came from peripheral blood. Source of these receptors: a middle-aged woman with active or convalescent COVID-19. CDR3s include the opening cysteine and the closing phenylalanine or tryptophan. The D gene is left open where the match is weak. Expanded clones are given a class, and other clones once, few, many or no size at all.

TRBJ2-1,TRBD2,TRBV24-1,NA,TGTGCCACCAGTGACCTTAGCGGGGGGGCTTGGAATGAGCAGTTCTTC,CATSDLSGGAWNEQFF
TRBJ1-1,NA,TRBV6-1,NA,TGTGCCAGCAGTGAAGCGTGGGCCGAATCTGAAGCTTTCTTT,CASSEAWAESEAFF
TRBJ1-6,NA,TRBV4-2,NA,TGTGCCAGCAGCCAAGATTGGAGGAATTCACCCCTCCACTTT,CASSQDWRNSPLHF
TRBJ2-3,TRBD1,TRBV19,NA,TGTGCCAGTAGTTCACGACAGGGAACAGATACGCAGTATTTT,CASSSRQGTDTQYF
TRBJ2-1,TRBD2,TRBV18,NA,TGTGCCAGCTCATCCAGACTAGCGGGACTAACCCCCAATGAGCAGTTCTTC,CASSSRLAGLTPNEQFF
TRBJ1-6,NA,TRBV28,NA,TGTGCCAGCAGTTTTTCCGGGTTTAGTTCACCCCTCCACTTT,CASSFSGFSSPLHF
TRBJ2-7,NA,TRBV9,NA,TGTGCCAGCAGCGCGGGTTTTCTCTCCTACGAGCAGTACTTC,CASSAGFLSYEQYF
TRBJ2-1,NA,TRBV5-1,NA,TGCGCCAGCAGCTTGGGGACTATAGCCGCAGGAGGAAGGTTCTTC,CASSLGTIAAGGRFF
TRBJ1-2,NA,TRBV12-3/TRBV12-4,NA,TGTGCCAGCAGGAAGGACAGTAACTATGGCTACACCTTC,CASRKDSNYGYTF
TRBJ1-1,TRBD1,TRBV5-6,few,TGTGCCAGCAGCACGTACGGACAGGGCGACTACACTGAAGCTTTCTTT,CASSTYGQGDYTEAFF
TRBJ1-4,NA,TRBV27,NA,TGTGCCAGCAGTAAAAGGGCCGCAGGGATCGGTGAAAAACTGTTTTTT,CASSKRAAGIGEKLFF
TRBJ1-2,NA,TRBV19,NA,TGTGCCAGTAGCCCGACACTGGGGGGCTATGGCTACACCTTC,CASSPTLGGYGYTF
TRBJ2-3,NA,TRBV28,NA,TGTGCCAGCGTGGGGGGGGCGCAGGATACGCAGTATTTT,CASVGGAQDTQYF
TRBJ1-1,NA,TRBV15,NA,TGTGCCACCAGCAGCCCTTACAGGGTAGCAGCTTTCTTT,CATSSPYRVAAFF
TRBJ1-2,NA,TRBV18,NA,TGTGCCAGCTCACCCGGGGTTGGGAACTATGGCTACACCTTC,CASSPGVGNYGYTF
TRBJ2-1,NA,TRBV10-3,NA,TGTGCCATCAGTGAGGGGCCCCCTCATGAGCAGTTCTTC,CAISEGPPHEQFF
TRBJ1-2,NA,TRBV28,NA,TGTGCCAGCAGTTTAGCGGGGGCCCTTAAATATGGCTACACCTTC,CASSLAGALKYGYTF
TRBJ1-2,NA,TRBV28,NA,TGTGCCAGCAGTTGGGACACCGACTATGGCTACACCTTC,CASSWDTDYGYTF
TRBJ2-5,NA,TRBV2,NA,TGTGCCAGCAGGGGAGAAGAGACCCAGTACTTC,CASRGEETQYF
TRBJ1-2,TRBD1,TRBV5-4,NA,TGTGCCAGCAGCTTGGATGGGACAGGGGGCTATGGCTACACCTTC,CASSLDGTGGYGYTF
TRBJ2-1,NA,TRBV28,NA,TGTGCCAGCAGTAAAGTCCCGGGACAAGGATGGGAGCAGTTCTTC,CASSKVPGQGWEQFF
TRBJ2-3,TRBD2,TRBV19,NA,TGTGCCAGTAGTCTCCTAGCGGGGGCCCTCACAGATACGCAGTATTTT,CASSLLAGALTDTQYF